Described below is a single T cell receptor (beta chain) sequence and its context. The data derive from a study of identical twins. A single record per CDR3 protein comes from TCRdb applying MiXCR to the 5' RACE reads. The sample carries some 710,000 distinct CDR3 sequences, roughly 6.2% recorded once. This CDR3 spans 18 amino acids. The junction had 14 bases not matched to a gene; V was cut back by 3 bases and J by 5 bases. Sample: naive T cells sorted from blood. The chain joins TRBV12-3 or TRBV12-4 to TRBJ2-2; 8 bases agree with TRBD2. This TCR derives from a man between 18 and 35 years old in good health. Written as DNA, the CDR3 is TGTGCCAGCAGTTTCCGGGTGAGGCTAGCGGGTGGTACCGGGGAGCTGTTTTTT. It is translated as CASSFRVRLAGGTGELFF.